This TCR beta chain was identified during a study of neurological immune-mediated disorders. This clonotype has a count of ten or more. Trimming left V 3 bases short and J 2 bases short, with 11 bases between. The CDR3 sequence is 13 residues long. Germline CDR1 is DFQATT and CDR2 is SNEGSKA (reference sequence). TCRdb ran MiXCR on the 5' RACE reads and lists one entry per CDR3 protein. Of 55,000 to 60,000 distinct CDR3 sequences detected, roughly 3.5% appear once; the ten largest clones hold 3.1%. This TCR was sampled from a woman in her twenties or thirties with multiple sclerosis. The sequenced material came from PBMCs. The chain is built from TRBV20-1 and TRBJ2-7, with unresolved D. DNA of the CDR3: TGCAGTGCTAGTCTGCAAAGTACCTACGAGCAGTACTTC. Amino acids: CSASLQSTYEQYF.